This is a list of T cell receptor beta chains from one sample in a study of T cells in Graves' hyperthyroidism and ophthalmopathy. TCRdb reprocessed the multiplex PCR reads via MiXCR and lists one record per CDR3 protein. This table holds fewer than 650,000 distinct CDR3 sequences, roughly 45% found once. The sample consisted of peripheral blood or thyroid tissue (not recorded which). Source of these receptors: an adult woman with Graves' disease, either hyperthyroidism or ophthalmopathy (not recorded which). The CDR3 runs from the conserved cysteine through the conserved F or W. D genes are given only for firm matches. The size entry is marked missing in some rows and otherwise reads once, few, many or a size class.

TRBJ1-5 | TRBV20-1 | many | NA | TGCAGTGCTGTAGGAAACTCTTCGCCCCAGCATTTT | CSAVGNSSPQHF
TRBJ1-2 | TRBV19 | NA | NA | TGTGCCAGTAGCGAATCACTTTACTATGGCTACACCTTC | CASSESLYYGYTF
TRBJ2-7 | TRBV4-2 | many | NA | TGTGCCAGCAGCCAAGACGGGACCTCGAACGAGCAGTACTTC | CASSQDGTSNEQYF
TRBJ2-2 | TRBV7-2 | many | TRBD2 | TGTGCCCTCAATCGGGGGGCGAACACCGGGGAGCTGTTTTTT | CALNRGANTGELFF
TRBJ1-6 | TRBV7-3 | NA | TRBD1 | TGTGCCAGCAGTGAGGGGGCAAGTAATTCACCCCTCCACTTT | CASSEGASNSPLHF
TRBJ1-2 | TRBV7-9 | once | TRBD1 | TGTGCCAGCAGCAACCGGACAGGGCTTATCTATGGCTACACCTTC | CASSNRTGLIYGYTF
TRBJ1-5 | TRBV6-6 | many | NA | TGTGCCAGCAGCGATCGACAGTATCAGCCCCAGCATTTT | CASSDRQYQPQHF
TRBJ2-7 | TRBV24-1 | NA | NA | TGTGCCACCCAAAGGACAGATACCTACGAGCAGTACTTC | CATQRTDTYEQYF
TRBJ1-1 | TRBV19 | NA | NA | TGTGCCAGTAGTGGGACGTTTACTGAAGCTTTCTTT | CASSGTFTEAFF
TRBJ1-1 | TRBV6-5 | many | NA | TGTGCCAGCAGTTACGCCATAGGCACTGAAGCTTTCTTT | CASSYAIGTEAFF
TRBJ2-5 | TRBV7-9 | many | NA | TGTGCCAGCAGCTTAGCGGGAGGTCTGGAGACCCAGTACTTC | CASSLAGGLETQYF
TRBJ1-5 | TRBV20-1 | NA | NA | TGCAGTGCTACTAGCGGGACCACGCAAGAGACCCAGCATTTT | CSATSGTTQETQHF
TRBJ2-6 | TRBV29-1 | few | TRBD1 | TGCAGCGCCTTGGAAGGGGGCCGTGGGGCCAACGTCCTGACTTTC | CSALEGGRGANVLTF
TRBJ2-7 | TRBV7-2 | NA | TRBD1 | TGTGCCAGCAGCTTTGGGGACAGGGGGTTTTACGAGCAGTACTTC | CASSFGDRGFYEQYF
TRBJ2-5 | TRBV6-1 | NA | NA | TGTGCCAGCAGTGAATTTGTAGGGGGGACCCAGTACTTC | CASSEFVGGTQYF
TRBJ1-5 | TRBV7-9 | NA | TRBD1 | TGTGCCAGCAGCCTCGTAGACAGGGGGGGGAGCAATCAGCCCCAGCATTTT | CASSLVDRGGSNQPQHF
TRBJ2-1 | TRBV10-3 | NA | NA | TGTGCCTCCAGTACTAGTGAGGTTGAGCAGTTCTTC | CASSTSEVEQFF
TRBJ1-1 | TRBV5-1 | many | NA | TGCGCCAGCAGCCGACAGGTTCGGAACACTGAAGCTTTCTTT | CASSRQVRNTEAFF
TRBJ1-6 | TRBV7-8 | NA | NA | TGTGCCAGCAGCCCCGGGACACCCCTCCACTTT | CASSPGTPLHF
TRBJ1-1 | TRBV5-1 | NA | NA | TGCGCCAGCAGCCAAGCAGGAAGGAGAGCTTTCTTT | CASSQAGRRAFF
TRBJ1-2 | TRBV18 | few | NA | TGTGCCAGCTCACCACCCGGGGCCCCTAGGGACTATGGCTACACCTTC | CASSPPGAPRDYGYTF
TRBJ1-6 | TRBV7-9 | NA | TRBD1 | TGTGCCAGCAGCCACCGGGACAGTACACCCCTCCACTTT | CASSHRDSTPLHF
TRBJ2-5 | TRBV12-3/TRBV12-4 | NA | TRBD2 | TGTGCCAGCAGCGGACTAGGCGGTCGGGAGACCCAGTACTTC | CASSGLGGRETQYF
TRBJ1-2 | TRBV19 | NA | NA | TGTGCCAGTAGTATAGACTCGGGTGGGCCATGGACAGATGGCTACACCTTC | CASSIDSGGPWTDGYTF
TRBJ2-7 | TRBV29-1 | once | NA | TGCAGCGCGGGGTGGCTGCGGCCCTACGAGCAGTACTTC | CSAGWLRPYEQYF
TRBJ1-1 | TRBV7-9 | many | TRBD1 | TGTGCCAGCAGCAGAGACAGGGTAATAATGACCACTGAAGCTTTCTTT | CASSRDRVIMTTEAFF
TRBJ1-2 | TRBV6-5 | many | NA | TGTGCCAGCAGTTACGCCTATGGGGACTATGGCTACACCTTC | CASSYAYGDYGYTF
TRBJ2-5 | TRBV14 | NA | TRBD2 | TGTGCCAGCAGCAAAGACCCGGGACTAGCGGGAGAGACCCAGTACTTC | CASSKDPGLAGETQYF
TRBJ2-2 | TRBV25-1 | NA | TRBD2 | TGTGCCGGTCTTAGCGCGTCCGGGACTAGCGGTACGAACACCGGGGAGCTGTTTTTT | CAGLSASGTSGTNTGELFF
TRBJ1-2 | TRBV7-6 | few | NA | TGTGCCAGCAGCAGTCGGGACAAGGGCATCTATGGCTACACCTTC | CASSSRDKGIYGYTF
TRBJ2-5 | TRBV12-3/TRBV12-4 | NA | NA | TGTGCCAGCAGTTCTACGGACATTAGGGAGACCCAGTACTTC | CASSSTDIRETQYF
TRBJ2-5 | TRBV19 | NA | NA | TGTGCCAGTAGTTCGGAGGACCAGCCCCCAGAGACCCAGTACTTC | CASSSEDQPPETQYF
TRBJ2-7 | TRBV7-6 | NA | NA | TGTGCCAGCAGCTTAAGGCGGGGTGCAGGGAGCGAGCAGTACTTC | CASSLRRGAGSEQYF
TRBJ2-5 | TRBV7-2 | NA | TRBD2 | TGTGCCAGCAGCACGGGGGGGTCTACTGGGGCCGGGGAGACCCAGTACTTC | CASSTGGSTGAGETQYF
TRBJ1-6 | TRBV20-1 | many | NA | TGCAGTGCTAGTCTCCCCGGGCCCATGCTTAATTCACCCCTCCACTTT | CSASLPGPMLNSPLHF
TRBJ1-5 | TRBV6-5 | NA | NA | TGTGCCAGTACCAAGAGGATTGGTCAGCCCCAGCATTTT | CASTKRIGQPQHF
TRBJ1-1 | TRBV20-1 | NA | NA | TGCAGTGCTAGGACGGGGAATTCGGTGAACACTGAAGCTTTCTTT | CSARTGNSVNTEAFF
TRBJ1-1 | TRBV7-9 | many | NA | TGTGCCAGCAGCCACCGGGGGGTGGGCACTGAAGCTTTCTTT | CASSHRGVGTEAFF
TRBJ1-4 | TRBV30 | NA | TRBD1 | TGTGCCTGGACCGGGACAGTTAATGAAAAACTGTTTTTT | CAWTGTVNEKLFF
TRBJ2-7 | TRBV25-1 | NA | NA | TGTGCCTGCAGTGCCAGGGTTCACAGAACCTACGAGCAGTACTTC | CACSARVHRTYEQYF
TRBJ2-5 | TRBV2 | NA | NA | TGTGCCAGCAGCCCCGGCGGCCTGCGACAAGAGGCCCAGTACTTC | CASSPGGLRQEAQYF
TRBJ1-1 | TRBV10-3 | once | TRBD1 | TGTGCCATCACCCCGGACAGGGAGGCGGGGAACACTGAGGCTTTCTTT | CAITPDREAGNTEAFF
TRBJ2-7 | TRBV7-2 | NA | NA | TGTGCCAGCAGCTATACGAGAGGAGGCGAGCAGTACTTC | CASSYTRGGEQYF
TRBJ2-3 | TRBV14 | NA | NA | TGTGCCAGCAGCCAATTCAGGGGTAAAGGGACAGATACGCAGTATTTT | CASSQFRGKGTDTQYF
TRBJ2-5 | TRBV7-9 | NA | TRBD2 | TGTGCCAGCAGCTCGATAGCGGGAGGGGGACACCGACAAGAGACCCAGTACTTC | CASSSIAGGGHRQETQYF
TRBJ1-1 | TRBV2 | many | NA | TGTGCCGGGTCACAGGGGAACACTGAAGCTTTCTTT | CAGSQGNTEAFF
TRBJ1-1 | TRBV20-1 | many | TRBD1 | TGCAGTGCTAGACTGGACAGGACAACTGAAGCTTTCTTT | CSARLDRTTEAFF
TRBJ1-6 | TRBV5-1 | few | NA | TGCGCCAGCAGCTTGTCGCAGACATCCTATTCACCCCTCCACTTT | CASSLSQTSYSPLHF